This T cell receptor (beta chain) was obtained from a study of CD8 T cells in Susac syndrome. Reverse transcription of 0.5 to 1 ug RNA was performed with random hexamers. TCRdb re-called the immunoSEQ multiplex PCR reads with MiXCR, one entry per CDR3 protein. The table includes 100,000 to 150,000 distinct CDR3 sequences, more than 90% detected once. Germline CDR1 reads DFQATT; CDR2 reads SNEGSKA (reference sequence). CDR3 length: 14 amino acids. V gave up 5 bases and J gave up 5 bases; unmatched junction bases: 10. The count of this clonotype is one. The receptor was derived from a human donor with Susac syndrome. The rearrangement links TRBV20-1 to TRBJ1-1; 8 bases agree with TRBD1. The sample consisted of CD8+ T cells from PBMCs. CDR3 residues: CSASWGQDGTEAFF. The CDR3 coding sequence is TGCAGTGCTTCATGGGGACAGGATGGGACTGAAGCTTTCTTT.